Each of the 8 T cell receptor beta chains below was sequenced from the same sample in a study of blood T cell repertoires in COVID-19. Libraries were prepared by immunoSEQ multiplex PCR; TCRdb keeps only in-frame clonotypes and omits some of them. The sample has more than 350,000 clones, around 90% seen once; the top ten hold around 3%. Sequenced input: peripheral blood. These receptors were collected from a woman in her twenties or thirties with COVID-19, enrolled during active disease.

V and J are TRBV7-2 and TRBJ2-3, with 9 bases that match TRBD2. The CDR3 runs 18 residues. The trim removed 5 bases at V and 4 bases at J, leaving 16 bases unmatched. Germline assignment: CDR1 SGHTA and CDR2 FQGNSA. CDR3 nucleotide sequence: TGTGCCAGCAGCCTTAACCTAGCGGGGTCAGTTGGACCAGATACGCAGTATTTT. Its translation is CASSLNLAGSVGPDTQYF.

This clone has just one count. Other DNA sequences from this sample encode an identical CDR3 as well. This chain joins TRBV5-1 and TRBJ1-4; 9 bases fit TRBD1. Per germline, CDR1 SGHRS and CDR2 YFSETQ. This CDR3 has 14 amino acids. V lost 4 bases, J lost 4 bases, and 2 bases stayed unmatched. CDR3 in DNA: TGCGCCAGCAGCCTGACAGGGGGTAATGAAAAACTGTTTTTT. Translation gives CASSLTGGNEKLFF.

The chain is built from TRBV6-2 or TRBV6-3 and TRBJ1-1, with TRBD1 identical over 7 bases. The ends lost 5 bases at V and 6 bases at J; junction bases unmatched: 12. This CDR3 comprises 15 residues. CDR1 and CDR2 from the germline V gene are MNHEY and SVGEGT. CDR3 loop: CASSPRQGWVPEAFF. CDR3 bases: TGTGCCAGCAGTCCCCGACAGGGATGGGTGCCTGAAGCTTTCTTT.

The chain joins TRBV27 to TRBJ2-7; 7 bases align to TRBD2. This CDR3 has 16 amino acids. Germline CDR1 is MNHEY and CDR2 is SMNVEV (reference sequence). J lost 7 bases, V lost 6 bases, and 18 bases had no gene match. CDR3 DNA sequence: TGTGCCAGCAGGGGGAGGAGGCTAGCGGATGGCTGGGAGCAGTACGTC. Protein sequence: CASRGRRLADGWEQYV.

V is TRBV6-4 and J is TRBJ1-6, with D possibly TRBD1 on 5 matching bases. In germline, CDR1 is MRHNA, CDR2 SNTAGT. The CDR3 sequence is 15 residues long. Trimming cost V 8 bases and J 8 bases, with 19 bases left between them. The chain's CDR3 is CASQGGSSTDSPLHF. CDR3 nucleotides: TGTGCCAGCCAGGGTGGCTCCAGCACGGATTCACCCCTCCACTTT.

The J gene is TRBJ2-7, the V gene TRBV3-1 (or the pseudogene TRBV3-2); 9 positions match TRBD1. The germline gives CDR1 LGHDT, CDR2 YNNKEL (reference sequence). The CDR3 length is 15 residues. The V gene end was trimmed by 4 bases and the J gene end by 3 bases; junction bases not matched to a gene: 7. In nucleotides, the CDR3 is TGTGCCAGCAGCCCCGGTTGGGGACAGGGCTACGAGCAGTACTTC. Amino acids: CASSPGWGQGYEQYF.

The V call is TRBV7-2, the J call TRBJ2-3, with 14 bases identical to TRBD2. Germline V lookup: CDR1 SGHTA, CDR2 FQGNSA. This CDR3 spans 18 amino acids. V lost 5 bases to trimming and J lost 4 bases; unmatched junction nucleotides: 11. The CDR3 reads CASSPGTSGGPAPDTQYF. CDR3 coding DNA: TGTGCCAGCAGCCCCGGGACTAGCGGGGGACCCGCACCAGATACGCAGTATTTT.

The chain carries TRBV3-1 (or the pseudogene TRBV3-2) and TRBJ2-1, with TRBD2 matching 14 bases. CDR3 size: 15 residues. Trimming at V came to 4 bases and at J to 10 bases, leaving 6 bases not matched to a gene. Germline loops: CDR1 LGHDT, CDR2 YNNKEL (reference sequence). CDR3 bases: TGTGCCAGCAGCCCATCGGGACTAGCGGGGGCCGAGCAGTTCTTC. Protein sequence: CASSPSGLAGAEQFF.